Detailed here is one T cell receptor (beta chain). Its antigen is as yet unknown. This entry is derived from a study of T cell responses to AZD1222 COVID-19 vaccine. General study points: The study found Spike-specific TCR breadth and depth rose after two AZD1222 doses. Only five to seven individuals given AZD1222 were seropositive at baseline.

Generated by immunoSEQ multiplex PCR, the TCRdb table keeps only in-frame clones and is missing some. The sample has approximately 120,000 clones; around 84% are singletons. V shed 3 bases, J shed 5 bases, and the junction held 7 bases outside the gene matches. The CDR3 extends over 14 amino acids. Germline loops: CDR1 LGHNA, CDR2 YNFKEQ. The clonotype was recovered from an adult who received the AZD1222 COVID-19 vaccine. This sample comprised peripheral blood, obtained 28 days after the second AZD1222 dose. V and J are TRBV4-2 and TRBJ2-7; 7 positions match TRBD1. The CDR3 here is CASSHERGRDEQYF. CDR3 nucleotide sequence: TGTGCCAGCAGCCACGAAAGGGGGCGAGACGAGCAGTACTTC.